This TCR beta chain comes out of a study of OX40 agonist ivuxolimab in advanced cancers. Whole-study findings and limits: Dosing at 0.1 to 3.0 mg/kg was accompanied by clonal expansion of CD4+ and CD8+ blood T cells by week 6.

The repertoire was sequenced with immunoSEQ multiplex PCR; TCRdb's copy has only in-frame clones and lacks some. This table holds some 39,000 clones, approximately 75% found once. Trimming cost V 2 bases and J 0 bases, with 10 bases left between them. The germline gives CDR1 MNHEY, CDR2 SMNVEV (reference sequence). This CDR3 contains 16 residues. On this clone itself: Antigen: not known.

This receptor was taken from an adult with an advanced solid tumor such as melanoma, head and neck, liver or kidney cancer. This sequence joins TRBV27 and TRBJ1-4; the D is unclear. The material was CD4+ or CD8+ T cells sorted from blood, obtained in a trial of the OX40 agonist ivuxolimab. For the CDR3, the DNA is TGTGCCAGCAGTTTAGCCGGCAGTGCAACTAATGAAAAACTGTTTTTT. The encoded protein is CASSLAGSATNEKLFF.